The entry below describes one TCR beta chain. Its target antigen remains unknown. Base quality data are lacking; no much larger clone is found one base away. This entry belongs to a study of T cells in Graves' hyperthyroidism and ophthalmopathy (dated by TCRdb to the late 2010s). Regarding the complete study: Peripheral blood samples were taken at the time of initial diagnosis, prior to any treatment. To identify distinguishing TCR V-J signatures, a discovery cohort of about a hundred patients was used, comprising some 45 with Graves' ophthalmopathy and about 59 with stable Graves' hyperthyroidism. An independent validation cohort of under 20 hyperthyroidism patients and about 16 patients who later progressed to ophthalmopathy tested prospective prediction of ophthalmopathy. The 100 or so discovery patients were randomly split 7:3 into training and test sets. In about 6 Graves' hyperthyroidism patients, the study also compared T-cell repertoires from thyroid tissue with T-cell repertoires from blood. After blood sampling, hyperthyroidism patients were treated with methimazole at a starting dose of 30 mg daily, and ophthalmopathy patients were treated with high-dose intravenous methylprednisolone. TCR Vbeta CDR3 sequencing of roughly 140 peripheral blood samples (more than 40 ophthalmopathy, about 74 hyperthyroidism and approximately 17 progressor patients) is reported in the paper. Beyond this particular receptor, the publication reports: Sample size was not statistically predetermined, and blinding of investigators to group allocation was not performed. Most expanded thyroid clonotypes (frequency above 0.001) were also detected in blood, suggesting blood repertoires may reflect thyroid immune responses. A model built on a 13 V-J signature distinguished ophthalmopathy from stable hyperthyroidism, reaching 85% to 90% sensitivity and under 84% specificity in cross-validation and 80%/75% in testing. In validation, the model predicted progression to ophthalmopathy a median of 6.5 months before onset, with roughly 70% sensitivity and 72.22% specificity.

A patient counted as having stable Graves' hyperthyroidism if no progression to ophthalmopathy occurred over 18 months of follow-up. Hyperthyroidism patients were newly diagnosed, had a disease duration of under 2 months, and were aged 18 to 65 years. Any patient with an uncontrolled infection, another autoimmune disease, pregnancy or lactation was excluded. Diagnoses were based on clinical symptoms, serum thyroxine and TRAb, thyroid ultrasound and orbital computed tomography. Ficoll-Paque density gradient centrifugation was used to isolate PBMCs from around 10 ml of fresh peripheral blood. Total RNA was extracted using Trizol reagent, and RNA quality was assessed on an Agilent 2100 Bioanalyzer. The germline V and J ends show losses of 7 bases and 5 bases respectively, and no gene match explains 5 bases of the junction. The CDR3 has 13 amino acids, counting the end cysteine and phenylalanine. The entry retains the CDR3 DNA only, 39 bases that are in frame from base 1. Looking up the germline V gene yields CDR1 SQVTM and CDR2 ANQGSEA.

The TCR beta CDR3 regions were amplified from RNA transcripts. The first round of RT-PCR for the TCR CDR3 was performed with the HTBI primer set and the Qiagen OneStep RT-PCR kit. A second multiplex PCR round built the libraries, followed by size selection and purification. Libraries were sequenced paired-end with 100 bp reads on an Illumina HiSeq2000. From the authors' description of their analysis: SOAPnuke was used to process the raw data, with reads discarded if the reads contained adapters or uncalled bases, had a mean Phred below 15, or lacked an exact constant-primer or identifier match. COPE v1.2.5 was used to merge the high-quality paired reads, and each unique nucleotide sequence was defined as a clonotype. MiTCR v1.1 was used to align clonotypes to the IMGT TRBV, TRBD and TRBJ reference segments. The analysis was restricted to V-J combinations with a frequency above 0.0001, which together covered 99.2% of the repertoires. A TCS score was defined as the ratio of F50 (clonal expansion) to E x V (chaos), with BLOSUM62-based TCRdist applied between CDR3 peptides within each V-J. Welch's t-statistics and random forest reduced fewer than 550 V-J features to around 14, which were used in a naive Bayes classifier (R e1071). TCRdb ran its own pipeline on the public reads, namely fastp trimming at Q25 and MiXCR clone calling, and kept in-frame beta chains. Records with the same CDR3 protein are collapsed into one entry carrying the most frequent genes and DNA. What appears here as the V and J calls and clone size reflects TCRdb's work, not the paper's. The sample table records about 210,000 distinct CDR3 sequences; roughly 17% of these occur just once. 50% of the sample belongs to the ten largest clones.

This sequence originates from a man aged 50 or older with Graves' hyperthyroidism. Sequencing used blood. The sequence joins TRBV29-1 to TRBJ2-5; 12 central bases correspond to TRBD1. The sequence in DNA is TGCAGCGCCGGGACAGGGGGCATCGAGACCCAGTACTTC. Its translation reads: CSAGTGGIETQYF.